This T cell receptor beta chain was identified during a study of T cells in Graves' hyperthyroidism and ophthalmopathy. Diagnosing involved the use of clinical symptoms, serum thyroxine and TRAb, thyroid ultrasound and orbital computed tomography. The junction had 2 bases not matched to a gene; V was cut back by 3 bases and J by 3 bases. Per the germline V gene, CDR1 is SGHRS and CDR2 is YFSETQ. The CDR3 spans 13 residues. This clonotype was counted at least ten times. What was amplified from RNA transcripts were TCR beta CDR3 regions. The TCR CDR3 first-round RT-PCR relied on the HTBI primer set. TCRdb fed the multiplex PCR reads into MiXCR, producing one record per CDR3 protein. The sample records about 380,000 distinct CDR3 sequences, 13% being singletons.

V gene TRBV5-1 combines with J gene TRBJ2-7, with 8 bases matching TRBD2. The receptor's source is a man aged 25-40 years with Graves' hyperthyroidism that later progressed to Graves' ophthalmopathy. The specimen was blood. The CDR3 sequence is CASSSGGGYEQYF. The DNA for the CDR3 is TGCGCCAGCAGCTCGGGGGGGGGCTACGAGCAGTACTTC. The whole variable domain, filled in from reference TRBV5-1 and TRBJ2-7, reads KAGVTQTPRYLIKTRGQQVTLSCSPISGHRSVSWYQQTPGQGLQFLFEYFSETQRNKGNFPGRFSGRQFSNSRSEMNVSTLELGDSALYLCASSSGGGYEQYFGPGTRLTVT.